The TCR beta chain under discussion was sequenced for a study of blood T cell repertoires in COVID-19. For the study at large: Collection of acute and convalescent COVID-19 samples took place in the United States, Italy and Spain. From T cells, B-cell-depleted T cells, or PBMCs came the material, which was cDNA or gDNA.

This CDR3 has 15 residues. Germline assignment: CDR1 SGHNT and CDR2 YYREEE (reference sequence). Trimming took 4 bases from V and 6 from J, leaving 16 bases between them. The repertoire was sequenced with immunoSEQ multiplex PCR; TCRdb's copy has only in-frame clones and lacks some. The sample consists of 45,000 or so clones, about 90% of them appearing once. This clone was detected only once. The source material was peripheral blood. The chain recombines TRBV5-4 with TRBJ1-4, with D possibly TRBD1 on 6 matching bases. This receptor was taken from a man older than 75 with acute or convalescent COVID-19. The CDR3 DNA sequence: TGTGCCAGCAGCGCGGGGGGGGGCTCCCATGAAAAACTGTTTTTT. This sequence encodes CASSAGGGSHEKLFF. The variable domain in full, completed from reference TRBV5-4 and TRBJ1-4, reads ETGVTQSPTHLIKTRGQQVTLRCSSQSGHNTVSWYQQALGQGPQFIFQYYREEENGRGNFPPRFSGLQFPNYSSELNVNALELDDSALYLCASSAGGGSHEKLFFGSGTQLSVL.